Sequencing of this T cell receptor (beta chain) was carried out in a study of neurological immune-mediated disorders. For the study at large: Multiple sclerosis patients (n ≈ 35) included roughly 30 with relapsing-remitting and 3 with secondary progressive disease.

This clonotype was detected ten times or more. It was by 5'RACE with 10-nucleotide random UMIs that the cDNA was made. TCRdb processed the 5' RACE reads anew with MiXCR; each CDR3 protein has one entry. The repertoire holds about 80,000 distinct CDR3 sequences, with more than 5% as singletons. The time point denotes: longitudinal time-point 2. J was trimmed by 0 bases and V by 4 bases; bases with no gene match: 8. The CDR3 extends over 15 amino acids. Germline loops: CDR1 DFQATT, CDR2 SNEGSKA (reference sequence). The source is a woman aged 60-70 years with multiple sclerosis. The chain couples TRBV20-1 to TRBJ2-7; TRBD1 aligns across 8 bases. Input material: PBMCs. CDR3 residues: CSAIRPGQASYEQYF. Here the CDR3 DNA reads TGCAGTGCTATACGACCGGGACAGGCCTCCTACGAGCAGTACTTC.